The entry that follows covers one T cell receptor beta chain sequence. Assay: immunoSEQ multiplex PCR; the TCRdb copy retains only in-frame clones and omits some. Here the sample spans around 43,000 clones, 77% being singletons. This entry belongs to a study of preoperative IRX-2 immunotherapy in early breast cancer. Treatment: preoperative locoregional IRX-2 cytokine immunotherapy. Preoperative locoregional IRX-2 cytokine immunotherapy was tested in the phase Ib source study. This receptor was taken from a human donor with breast cancer. Here the sequenced sample was tumor tissue, taken after IRX-2 immunotherapy.

The CDR3 sequence is CASPLLDGPQHF. The CDR3 DNA reads TGCGCCAGCCCTCTCCTCGACGGGCCCCAGCATTTT. V gene TRBV10-1 combines with J gene TRBJ1-5, with D unresolved. The CDR3 is made up of 12 amino acids. Trimming cost V 8 bases and J 9 bases, with 14 bases left between them. The germline gives CDR1 WNHNN, CDR2 SYGVQD (reference sequence).